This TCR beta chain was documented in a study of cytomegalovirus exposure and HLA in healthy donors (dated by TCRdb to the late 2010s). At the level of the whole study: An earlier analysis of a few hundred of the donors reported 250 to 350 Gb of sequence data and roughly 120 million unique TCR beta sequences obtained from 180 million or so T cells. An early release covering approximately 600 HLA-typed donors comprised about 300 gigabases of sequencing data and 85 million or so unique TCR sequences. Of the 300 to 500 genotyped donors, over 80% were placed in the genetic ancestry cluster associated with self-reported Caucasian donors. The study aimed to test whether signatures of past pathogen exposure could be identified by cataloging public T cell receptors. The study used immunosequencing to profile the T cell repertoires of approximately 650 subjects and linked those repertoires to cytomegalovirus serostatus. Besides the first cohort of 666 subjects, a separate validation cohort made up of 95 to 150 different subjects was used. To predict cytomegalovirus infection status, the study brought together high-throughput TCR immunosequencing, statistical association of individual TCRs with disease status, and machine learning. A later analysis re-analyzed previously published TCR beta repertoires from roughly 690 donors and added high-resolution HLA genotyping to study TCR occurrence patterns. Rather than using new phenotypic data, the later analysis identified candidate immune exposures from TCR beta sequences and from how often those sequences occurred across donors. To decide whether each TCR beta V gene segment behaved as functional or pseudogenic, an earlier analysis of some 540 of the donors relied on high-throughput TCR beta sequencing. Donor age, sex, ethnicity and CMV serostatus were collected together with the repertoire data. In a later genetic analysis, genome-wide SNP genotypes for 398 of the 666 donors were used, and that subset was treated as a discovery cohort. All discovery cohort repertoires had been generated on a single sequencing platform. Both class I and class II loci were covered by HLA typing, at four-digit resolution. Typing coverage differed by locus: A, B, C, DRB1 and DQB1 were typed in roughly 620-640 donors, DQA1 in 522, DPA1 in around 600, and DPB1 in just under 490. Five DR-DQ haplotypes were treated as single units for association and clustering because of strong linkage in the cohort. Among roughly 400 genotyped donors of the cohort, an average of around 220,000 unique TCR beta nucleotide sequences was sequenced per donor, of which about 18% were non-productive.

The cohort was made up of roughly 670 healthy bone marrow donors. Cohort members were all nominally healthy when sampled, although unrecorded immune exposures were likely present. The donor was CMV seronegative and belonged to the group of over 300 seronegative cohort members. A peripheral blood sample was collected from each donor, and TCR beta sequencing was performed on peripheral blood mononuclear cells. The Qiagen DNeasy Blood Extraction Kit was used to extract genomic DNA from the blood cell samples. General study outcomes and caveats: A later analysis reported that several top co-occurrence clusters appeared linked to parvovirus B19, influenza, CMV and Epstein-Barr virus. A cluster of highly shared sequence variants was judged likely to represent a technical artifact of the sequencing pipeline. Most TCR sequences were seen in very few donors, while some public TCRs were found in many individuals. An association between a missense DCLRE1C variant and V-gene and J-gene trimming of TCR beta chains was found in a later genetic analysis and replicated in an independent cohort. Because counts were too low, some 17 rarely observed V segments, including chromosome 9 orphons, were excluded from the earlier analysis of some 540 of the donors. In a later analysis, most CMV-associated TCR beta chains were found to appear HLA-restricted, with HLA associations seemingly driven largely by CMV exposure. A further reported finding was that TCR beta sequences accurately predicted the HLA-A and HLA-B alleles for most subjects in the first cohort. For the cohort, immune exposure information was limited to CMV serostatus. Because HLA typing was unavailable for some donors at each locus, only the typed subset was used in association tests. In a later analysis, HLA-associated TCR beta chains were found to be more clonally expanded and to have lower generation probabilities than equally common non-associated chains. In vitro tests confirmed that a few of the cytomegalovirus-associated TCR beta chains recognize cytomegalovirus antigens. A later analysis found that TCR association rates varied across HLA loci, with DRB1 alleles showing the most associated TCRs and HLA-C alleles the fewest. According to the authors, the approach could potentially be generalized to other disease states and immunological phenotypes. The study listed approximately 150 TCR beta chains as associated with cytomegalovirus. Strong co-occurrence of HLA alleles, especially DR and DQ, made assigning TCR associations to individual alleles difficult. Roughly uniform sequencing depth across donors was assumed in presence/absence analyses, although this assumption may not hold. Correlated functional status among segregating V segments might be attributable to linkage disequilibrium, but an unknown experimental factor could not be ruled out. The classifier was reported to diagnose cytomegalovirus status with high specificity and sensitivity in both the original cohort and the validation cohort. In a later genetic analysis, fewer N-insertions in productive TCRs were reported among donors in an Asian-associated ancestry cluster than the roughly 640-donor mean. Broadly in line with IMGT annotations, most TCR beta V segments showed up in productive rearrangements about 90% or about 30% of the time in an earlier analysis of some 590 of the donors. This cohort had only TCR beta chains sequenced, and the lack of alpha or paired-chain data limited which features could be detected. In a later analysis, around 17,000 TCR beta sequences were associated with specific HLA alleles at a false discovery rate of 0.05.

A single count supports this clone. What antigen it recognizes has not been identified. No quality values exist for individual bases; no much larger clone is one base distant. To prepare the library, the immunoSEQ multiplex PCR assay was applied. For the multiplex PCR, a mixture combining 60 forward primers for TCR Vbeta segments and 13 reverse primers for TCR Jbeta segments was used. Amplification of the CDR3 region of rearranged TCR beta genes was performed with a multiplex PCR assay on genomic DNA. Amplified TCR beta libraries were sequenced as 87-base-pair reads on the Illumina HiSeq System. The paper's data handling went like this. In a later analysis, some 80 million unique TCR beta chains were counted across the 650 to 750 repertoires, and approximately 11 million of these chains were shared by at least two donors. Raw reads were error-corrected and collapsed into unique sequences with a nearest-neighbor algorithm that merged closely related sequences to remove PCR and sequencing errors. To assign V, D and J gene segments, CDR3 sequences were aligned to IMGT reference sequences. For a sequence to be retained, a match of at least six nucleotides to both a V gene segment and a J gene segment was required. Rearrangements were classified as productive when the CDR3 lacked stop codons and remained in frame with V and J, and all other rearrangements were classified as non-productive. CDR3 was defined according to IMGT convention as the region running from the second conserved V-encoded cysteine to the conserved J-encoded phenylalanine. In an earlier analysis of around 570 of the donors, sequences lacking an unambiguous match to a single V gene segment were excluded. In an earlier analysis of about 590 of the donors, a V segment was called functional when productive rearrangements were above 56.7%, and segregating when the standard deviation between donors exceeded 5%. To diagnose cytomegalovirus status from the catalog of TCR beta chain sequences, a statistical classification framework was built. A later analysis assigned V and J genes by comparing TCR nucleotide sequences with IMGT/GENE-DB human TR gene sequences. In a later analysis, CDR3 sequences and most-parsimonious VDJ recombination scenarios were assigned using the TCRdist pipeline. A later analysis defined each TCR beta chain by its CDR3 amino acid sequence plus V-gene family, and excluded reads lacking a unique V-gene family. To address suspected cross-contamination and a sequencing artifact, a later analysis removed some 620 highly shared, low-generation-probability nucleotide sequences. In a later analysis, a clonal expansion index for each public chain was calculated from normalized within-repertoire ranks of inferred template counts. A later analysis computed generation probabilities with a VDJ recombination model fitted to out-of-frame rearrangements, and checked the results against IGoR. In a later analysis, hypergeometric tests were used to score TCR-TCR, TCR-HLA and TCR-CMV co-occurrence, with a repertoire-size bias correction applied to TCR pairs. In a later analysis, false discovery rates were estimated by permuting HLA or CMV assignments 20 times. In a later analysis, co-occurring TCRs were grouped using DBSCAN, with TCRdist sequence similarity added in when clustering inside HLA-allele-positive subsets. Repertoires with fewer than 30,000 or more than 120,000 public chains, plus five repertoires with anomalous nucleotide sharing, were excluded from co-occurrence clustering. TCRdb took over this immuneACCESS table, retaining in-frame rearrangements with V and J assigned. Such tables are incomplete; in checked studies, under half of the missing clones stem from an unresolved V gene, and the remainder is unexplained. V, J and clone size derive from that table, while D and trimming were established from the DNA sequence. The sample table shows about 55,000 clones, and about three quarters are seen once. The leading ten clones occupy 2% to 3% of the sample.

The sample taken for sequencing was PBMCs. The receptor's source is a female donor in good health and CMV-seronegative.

The CDR3 protein is CASSLVTGGGLLGVYEQYF. The sequenced DNA is TGTGCCAGCAGTCTGGTGACAGGGGGTGGACTACTGGGTGTCTACGAGCAGTACTTC. Recombination connected TRBV27 to TRBJ2-5, with 9 central nucleotides matching TRBD1. The DNA end favors TRBJ2-7, so the J call may be wrong. The germline V gene (reference sequence) gives CDR1 as MNHEY and CDR2 as SMNVEV. The CDR3 contains 19 residues, cysteine and phenylalanine counted. This entry keeps only the CDR3 DNA: 57 bases, framed from base 1.